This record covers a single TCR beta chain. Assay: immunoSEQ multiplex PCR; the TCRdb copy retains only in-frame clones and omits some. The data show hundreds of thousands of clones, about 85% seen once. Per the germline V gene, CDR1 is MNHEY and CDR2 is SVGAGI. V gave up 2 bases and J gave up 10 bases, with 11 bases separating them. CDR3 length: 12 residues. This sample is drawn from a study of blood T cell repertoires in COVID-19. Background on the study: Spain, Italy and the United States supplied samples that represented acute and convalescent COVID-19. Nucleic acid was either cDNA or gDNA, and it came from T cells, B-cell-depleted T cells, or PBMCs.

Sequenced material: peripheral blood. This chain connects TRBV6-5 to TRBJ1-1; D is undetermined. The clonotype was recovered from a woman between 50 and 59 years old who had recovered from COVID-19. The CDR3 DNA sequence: TGTGCCAGCAGTTACGTAGGTGGGAGAGCTTTCTTT. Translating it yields CASSYVGGRAFF.